The sequence of this TCR beta chain was determined in a study of shared clonotypes between healthy human individuals. Genomic DNA from each subset was divided evenly over several immunoSEQ plates. Assay: immunoSEQ multiplex PCR; the TCRdb copy retains only in-frame clones and omits some. The sample lists 640,000 or so clones; about two thirds were seen once. Findings and limits, study-wide: Larger richness was generally estimated for naive than memory subsets.

A note on this clone: Its antigen is not known.

The origin of this receptor is a woman in her 30s in good health. Sequenced sample: memory CD4+ T cells sorted from blood. Subset described: CD45RA-negative fraction.

The CDR3 region is CASSPSYRGTQYF. As DNA, the CDR3 is TGTGCCAGCAGCCCCTCCTACCGGGGTACGCAGTATTTT. This chain joins TRBV7-9 and TRBJ2-3, with D possibly TRBD2 on 5 matching bases. Trimming took off 5 bases at V and 8 bases at J, with 14 bases between the two ends. The CDR3 has 13 amino acids. Germline CDR1 and CDR2: SEHNR and FQNEAQ (reference sequence).